Each of the 29 T cell receptor beta chains below was sequenced from the same sample in a study of early T cells in non-severe SARS-CoV-2 infection. TCRdb recomputed calls from the 5' RACE reads with MiXCR, one row per CDR3 protein. Altogether over 95,000 distinct CDR3 sequences are present, roughly 17% being singletons, with the ten largest covering around 1.3%. Sequenced sample: whole blood. The source of these receptors is an adult who was a healthcare worker with PCR-confirmed SARS-CoV-2 infection or an uninfected control (not recorded which).

This clonotype was detected only a few times. The V gene is TRBV12-3 or TRBV12-4, the J gene TRBJ1-6; TRBD1 matches 7 bases. This CDR3 is 16 amino acids long. After removal of 4 bases from V and 6 bases from J, the junction contained 9 bases not matched to a gene. DNA for the CDR3: TGTGCCAGCAGTTACTACAGGGGAGGGATTAATTCACCCCTCCACTTT. Its translation: CASSYYRGGINSPLHF.

The chain employs TRBV29-1 and TRBJ2-7; D might be TRBD2 (6 bases). V was pared by 4 bases and J by 2 bases, with 9 bases between. This CDR3 comprises 12 residues. Germline V lookup: CDR1 SQVTM, CDR2 ANQGSEA. CDR3 loop: CSVVGGAYEQYF. CDR3 coding DNA: TGCAGCGTTGTTGGCGGGGCCTACGAGCAGTACTTC.

The rearrangement uses TRBV5-4 and TRBJ2-1; TRBD2 matches at 11 bases. V lost 4 bases, J lost 1 base, and 4 bases stayed unmatched. The CDR3 extends over 16 amino acids. The germline V gene encodes CDR1 SGHNT and CDR2 YYREEE (reference sequence). The CDR3 protein is CASSLASGRSYNEQFF. The DNA for the CDR3 is TGTGCCAGCAGCCTGGCTAGCGGGAGGTCCTACAATGAGCAGTTCTTC.

The rearrangement links TRBV29-1 to TRBJ1-4; D is possibly TRBD1 (5 bases). The length of the CDR3 is 12 residues. V gave up 7 bases and J gave up 3 bases, with 9 bases separating them. Looked up from germline, CDR1 is SQVTM and CDR2 is ANQGSEA. The DNA of the CDR3 is TGCAGCGCGGGGGGGGCTAATGAAAAACTGTTTTTT. This codes for CSAGGANEKLFF.

The V call is TRBV18, the J call TRBJ1-2; D unclear. The germline V and J ends were trimmed by 2 bases and 2 bases, with 15 bases remaining between them. The CDR3 loop spans 16 amino acids. Germline V gene data show CDR1 as KGHSH and CDR2 as LQKENI. This CDR3 is CASSPVSDGLNYGYTF. CDR3 nucleotide sequence: TGTGCCAGCTCACCAGTTTCGGACGGACTGAACTATGGCTACACCTTC.

This clonotype was found a few times. CDR3 loop: CASSYSQGAAQPQHF. DNA for the CDR3: TGTGCCAGCAGTTACTCACAGGGGGCGGCTCAGCCCCAGCATTTT. The rearrangement links TRBV28 to TRBJ1-5; 9 bases are shared with TRBD1. Germline CDR1 is MDHEN and CDR2 is SYDVKM. The CDR3 is made up of 15 amino acids. Trimming took 4 bases from V and 6 from J; bases not matched to a gene: 7.

This clonotype was recorded a few times. The chain carries TRBV24-1 and TRBJ2-5; a possible D gene is TRBD2 (5 bases). V was cut by 6 bases and J by 1 base, with 14 bases left in between. Germline CDR1 is KGHDR and CDR2 is SFDVKD. The CDR3 covers 15 residues. The CDR3 nucleotides are TGTGCCACCAGTTCGGCTAGCAGAAGCCAAGAGACCCAGTACTTC. Translating it yields CATSSASRSQETQYF.

The chain recombines TRBV10-3 with TRBJ1-5; no clear D. This CDR3 region has 14 residues. CDR1 is ENHRY and CDR2 is SYGVKD in the germline V gene. Trimming shortened V by 0 bases and J by 5 bases, and 8 bases separated the two germline ends. The CDR3 coding sequence is TGTGCCATCAGTGAGTCGGCGGATCATCAGCCCCAGCATTTT. Translating it yields CAISESADHQPQHF.

The rearrangement joins TRBV4-3 to TRBJ2-1; D gene unclear. Trimming pared 0 bases from V and 4 bases from J, leaving 7 bases between. Germline CDR1 is LGHNA and CDR2 is YSLEER. This CDR3 comprises 14 residues. CDR3 protein: CASSQDWNYNEQFF. DNA of the CDR3: TGCGCCAGCAGCCAAGATTGGAATTACAATGAGCAGTTCTTC.

This clonotype has a count of ten or more. The chain is built from TRBV28 and TRBJ2-7; 11 positions match TRBD2. Per the germline V gene, CDR1 is MDHEN and CDR2 is SYDVKM. The CDR3 has 14 residues. Trimming cost V 6 bases and J 0 bases; bases outside gene matches: 1. DNA of the CDR3: TGTGCCAGCAGAGGGACTAGCGGCTCCTACGAGCAGTACTTC. It specifies CASRGTSGSYEQYF.

The CDR3 protein is CASSPFLVSGATDTQYF. The DNA of the CDR3 is TGTGCCAGCAGCCCCTTTTTAGTTAGCGGGGCCACAGATACGCAGTATTTT. This sequence joins TRBV9 and TRBJ2-3; 8 bases align to TRBD2. The V gene end was trimmed by 4 bases and the J gene end by 2 bases; junction bases not matched to a gene: 12. Germline V gives CDR1 SGDLS, CDR2 YYNGEE. CDR3 length: 17 residues. Combining the CDR3 with reference TRBV9 and TRBJ2-3 gives the whole variable domain DSGVTQTPKHLITATGQRVTLRCSPRSGDLSVYWYQQSLDQGLQFLIQYYNGEERAKGNILERFSAQQFPDLHSELNLSSLELGDSALYFCASSPFLVSGATDTQYFGPGTRLTVL.

This clonotype was seen only a few times. This chain uses TRBV25-1 with TRBJ2-7; no reliable D call. V was shortened by 4 bases and J by 6 bases, with 19 bases between the two germline ends. The V gene's germline CDR1 is MGHDK and CDR2 SYGVNS. The CDR3 extends over 15 amino acids. The CDR3 reads CASSGETGRIGEQYF. The CDR3 bases are TGTGCCAGCAGTGGGGAAACCGGACGCATCGGCGAGCAGTACTTC.

This clonotype was seen many times. The V gene is TRBV11-2, the J gene TRBJ2-6; D remains unclear. This CDR3 spans 15 amino acids. Germline V CDR1 and CDR2: SGHAT, FQNNGV. Between the trimmed V and J ends, which lost 1 base and 2 bases, there was a span of 6 bases. The CDR3 loop reads CASSLALPGANVLTF. CDR3 nucleotide sequence: TGTGCCAGCAGCTTAGCCCTCCCTGGGGCCAACGTCCTGACTTTC.

The chain links TRBV7-4 to TRBJ1-5, with D hard to call. Trimming cost V 4 bases and J 0 bases, with 13 bases left between them. From germline, CDR1 is SGHVT and CDR2 SQSDAQ. This CDR3 spans 16 amino acids. The CDR3 reads CASSCRHTDSNQPQHF. CDR3 nucleotide sequence: TGTGCCAGCAGCTGCCGACACACCGATAGCAATCAGCCCCAGCATTTT.

This clonotype was recorded a few times. The chain is built from TRBV7-9 and TRBJ2-1, with D unresolved. The CDR3 totals 13 residues. Germline CDR1 and CDR2: SEHNR and FQNEAQ (reference sequence). Deletions cut 0 bases from V and 9 bases from J, with 9 bases between. The CDR3 nucleotides read TGTGCCAGCAGCTTAGCTCCGGGCTTTGAGCAGTTCTTC. Its protein product is CASSLAPGFEQFF.

In its sample, this clonotype was seen many times. CDR3 region: CASSPLVGYTF. CDR3 sequence (DNA): TGTGCCAGCAGTCCCCTGGTTGGCTACACCTTC. The chain employs TRBV12-3 or TRBV12-4 and TRBJ1-2; no reliable D call. Trimming removed 5 bases at V and 7 bases at J, with 8 bases between. There are 11 residues in the CDR3.

This clonotype was seen a few times. The chain links TRBV10-2 to TRBJ2-5, with D perhaps TRBD2 (5 bases). Deletions cut 3 bases from V and 10 bases from J, with 15 bases between. Germline V CDR1 and CDR2: WSHSY, SAAADI. This CDR3 is 13 amino acids long. In DNA form, the CDR3 reads TGCGCCAGCAGTGAATCCGGGATCATGGTCCAGTACTTC. It translates to CASSESGIMVQYF.

This clonotype was recorded at least ten times. The genes are TRBV15 and TRBJ1-4; 9 bases are a match to TRBD1. J lost 5 bases, V lost 8 bases, and 0 bases had no gene match. The CDR3 covers 12 residues. Germline lookup yields CDR1 LNHNV and CDR2 YYDKDF (reference sequence). The CDR3 DNA follows: TGTGCCACCGGGACAGGGAATGAAAAACTGTTTTTT. It codes for CATGTGNEKLFF.

V and J are TRBV27 and TRBJ2-1; 7 nucleotides match TRBD2. The CDR3 loop spans 16 amino acids. V trimming: 1 base; J trimming: 2 bases; junction bases outside the gene matches: 5. Germline V gene lookup returns CDR1 MNHEY and CDR2 SMNVEV (reference sequence). The CDR3 DNA follows: TGTGCCAGCAGTTTATATCTAGCGGAAACCTACAATGAGCAGTTCTTC. As protein: CASSLYLAETYNEQFF.

This chain uses TRBV29-1 with TRBJ2-5, with D unclear. This CDR3 comprises 10 residues. Trimming took off 4 bases at V and 5 bases at J, with 5 bases between the two ends. The germline CDR1 and CDR2 sequences are SQVTM and ANQGSEA. The CDR3 region is CSVALETQYF. The DNA of the CDR3 is TGCAGCGTTGCCCTCGAGACCCAGTACTTC. The whole variable domain, remainder taken from reference TRBV29-1 and TRBJ2-5, is SAVISQKPSRDICQRGTSLTIQCQVDSQVTMMFWYRQQPGQSLTLIATANQGSEATYESGFVIDKFPISRPNLTFSTLTVSNMSPEDSSIYLCSVALETQYFGPGTRLLVL.

The chain is built from TRBV5-4 and TRBJ2-3; 9 bases agree with TRBD2. This CDR3 is 16 amino acids long. V trimming: 1 base; J trimming: 3 bases; junction bases outside the gene matches: 6. Looked up from germline, CDR1 is SGHNT and CDR2 is YYREEE (reference sequence). This CDR3 reads CASSLLIAGVTDTQYF. CDR3 sequence (DNA): TGTGCCAGCAGCTTGTTAATAGCGGGAGTTACAGATACGCAGTATTTT.

Only a few counts were recorded for this clonotype. The rearrangement links TRBV6-2 or TRBV6-3 to TRBJ2-7; perhaps TRBD2 as D (5 bases). The CDR3 runs to 15 residues. V shed 2 bases and J shed 3 bases, with 14 bases lying between them. Germline V gives CDR1 MNHEY, CDR2 SVGEGT. The CDR3 is CASSYDPGSGYEQYF. The CDR3 DNA reads as TGTGCCAGCAGTTACGATCCGGGAAGTGGCTACGAGCAGTACTTC.

This clonotype was recorded a few times. The chain carries TRBV6-1 and TRBJ1-1, with D unresolved. Germline V lookup: CDR1 MNHNS, CDR2 SASEGT. V was cut by 4 bases and J by 4 bases, with 10 bases left in between. The CDR3 has 13 residues. In DNA form, the CDR3 reads TGTGCCAGCAGTGGGGGTATTGTCACTGAAGCTTTCTTT. Encoded protein: CASSGGIVTEAFF.

The chain has TRBV10-3 and TRBJ1-2, with D unclear. Germline V CDR1 and CDR2: ENHRY, SYGVKD. The V end was cut by 0 bases, the J end by 2 bases, with 10 bases between. This CDR3 has 15 residues. The CDR3: CAISESTKPNYGYTF. DNA of the CDR3: TGTGCCATCAGTGAGTCTACCAAGCCCAACTATGGCTACACCTTC.

This clonotype was picked up a small number of times. This chain links TRBV30 with TRBJ1-2; weak D call: TRBD1 (6 bases). CDR3 length: 16 residues. The germline V and J ends were trimmed by 1 base and 0 bases, with 15 bases remaining between them. CDR1 and CDR2 from the germline V gene are GTSNPN and SVGIG (reference sequence). In nucleotides, the CDR3 is TGTGCCTGGAGTGAGGAACTACAGGGATCTAACTATGGCTACACCTTC. Translating gives CAWSEELQGSNYGYTF.

This rearrangement joins TRBV20-1 to TRBJ2-2; 9 bases are a match to TRBD2. From germline, CDR1 is DFQATT and CDR2 SNEGSKA (reference sequence). This CDR3 contains 18 residues. Trimming cost V 0 bases and J 0 bases; bases outside gene matches: 8. The CDR3 DNA follows: TGCAGTGCTAGAGATGGGCTAGCGGGGCATACGAACACCGGGGAGCTGTTTTTT. This gives the protein CSARDGLAGHTNTGELFF.

This clonotype was seen only a few times. The CDR3 coding sequence is TGTGCCAGCAGATCCTTCCGTACAAATGAGCAGTTCTTC. Amino acid sequence: CASRSFRTNEQFF. This chain joins TRBV27 and TRBJ2-1; D remains unclear. Trimming removed 6 bases at V and 7 bases at J, with 13 bases between. CDR1 and CDR2 from the germline V gene are MNHEY and SMNVEV (reference sequence). The CDR3 runs 13 residues.

The chain has TRBV7-6 and TRBJ1-1, with TRBD1 matching over 7 bases. The CDR3 has 16 residues. Trimming took 0 bases from V and 0 from J; bases not matched to a gene: 4. Germline CDR1 and CDR2: SGHVS and FNYEAQ. CDR3 bases: TGTGCCAGCAGCTTAGCCCCGACAGGGATGAACACTGAAGCTTTCTTT. It yields the protein CASSLAPTGMNTEAFF.

The J gene is TRBJ1-5, the V gene TRBV6-2 or TRBV6-3; no definite D call. V was shortened by 4 bases and J by 0 bases, with 10 bases between the two germline ends. Looked up from germline, CDR1 is MNHEY and CDR2 is SVGEGT. The CDR3 runs 15 residues. Written as DNA, the CDR3 is TGTGCCAGCAGTTTCCGGCGGGGTAGCAATCAGCCCCAGCATTTT. Translating gives CASSFRRGSNQPQHF.